This TCR beta chain emerged from a study of human T cells and chemical hapten exposure. Time point given: patch test 1, 2 weeks after DPC sensitization. Specified treatment: therapeutic diphenylcyclopropenone sensitization with weekly scalp DPC. Alopecia patients, 18 to 70 years old and DPC-suitable, served as donors. It was the library that attached unique molecular identifiers to individual cDNA molecules. Via MiXCR, TCRdb re-called the RACE reads, giving one row per CDR3 protein. The sample records 150,000 to 200,000 distinct CDR3 sequences, roughly 15% being singletons. Germline V gene data show CDR1 as SQVTM and CDR2 as ANQGSEA. J gave up 4 bases and V 8 bases, and 8 bases lay outside the gene matches. CDR3 length equals 14 residues. This clonotype showed up many times.

Sequencing was performed on whole blood, taken in connection with sensitization to the hapten diphenylcyclopropenone (DPC). The receptor was derived from a woman aged 30 to 39 with alopecia areata. Some clones in this sample may be carry-over from other donors' samples. The chain links TRBV29-1 to TRBJ2-5, with 12 bases fitting TRBD2. CDR3 loop: CSFMTSGGRETQYF. The CDR3 bases are TGCAGCTTCATGACTAGCGGGGGCCGAGAGACCCAGTACTTC.